The clone carrying this T cell receptor (beta chain) was counted only a few times. Its antigen is still unknown. The V end was cut by 6 bases, the J end by 2 bases, with 17 bases between. CDR3 length: 17 residues. The germline gives CDR1 MDHEN, CDR2 SYDVKM. This sample stems from a study of post-analysis software for immune sequencing data. General study findings and limits: The study found TRBV5-6, TRBV5-1 and TRBV20-1 among roughly 5 TRBV segments more frequent in patients than controls.

The TCR beta cDNA libraries carried unique molecular identifiers. TCRdb reprocessed the PCR reads via MiXCR and lists one record per CDR3 protein. The sample includes 350,000 to 500,000 distinct CDR3 sequences, roughly 40% of them seen just once. The clonotype originates from a girl aged 2 to 9 with multiple sclerosis. Specimen: blood. This chain links TRBV28 with TRBJ2-6; either TRBD1 or TRBD2 may fit D (6 bases each). The CDR3 sequence is CASSTIRGATGANVLTF. The DNA for the CDR3 is TGTGCCAGCAGCACCATAAGGGGGGCGACTGGGGCCAACGTCCTGACTTTC.